Listed below are T cell receptor beta chains from one sample, sequenced in a study of early T cells in non-severe SARS-CoV-2 infection. Each CDR3 protein is one row after TCRdb ran MiXCR on the 5' RACE reads. The sample includes approximately 84,000 distinct CDR3 sequences, 15% of them seen just once. The sample taken for sequencing was whole blood. Receptor source: an adult who was a healthcare worker with PCR-confirmed SARS-CoV-2 infection or an uninfected control (not recorded which). CDR3s include the opening cysteine and the closing phenylalanine or tryptophan. The order of the fields is V gene, clone size, J gene, D gene, CDR3 protein, CDR3 DNA. The D gene is left open where the match is weak. The size field is filled for only some rows; it gives once, few, many or a size class.

>TRBV12-3/TRBV12-4|few|TRBJ2-7|NA
CASSIQGEQYF
TGTGCCAGCAGTATACAGGGCGAGCAGTACTTC
>TRBV4-1|NA|TRBJ1-1|NA
CASSQDIPANNTEAFF
TGCGCCAGCAGCCAAGATATACCGGCCAACAACACTGAAGCTTTCTTT
>TRBV10-3|NA|TRBJ2-2|TRBD1
CASRQGGTGELFF
TGTGCCTCACGACAGGGTGGGACCGGGGAGCTGTTTTTT
>TRBV6-1|NA|TRBJ2-1|TRBD2
CASSTLAGGQDEQFF
TGTGCCAGCAGTACCCTAGCGGGAGGGCAGGATGAGCAGTTCTTC
>TRBV11-2|few|TRBJ2-1|NA
CASTSTSQAEQFF
TGTGCCAGCACATCTACAAGCCAGGCTGAGCAGTTCTTC
>TRBV20-1|NA|TRBJ2-1|TRBD2
CSARGLAGKLYNEQFF
TGCAGTGCTAGAGGACTAGCGGGAAAACTTTACAATGAGCAGTTCTTC
>TRBV9|few|TRBJ2-4|TRBD1
CASSAGTGGRVDIQYF
TGTGCCAGCAGCGCGGGGACAGGGGGCCGGGTGGACATTCAGTACTTC
>TRBV15|NA|TRBJ1-3|NA
CATSREAKDTIYF
TGTGCCACCAGCAGAGAAGCTAAGGACACCATATATTTT
>TRBV28|many|TRBJ1-2|NA
CASSPDSTVYGYTF
TGTGCCAGCAGCCCGGACTCGACTGTCTATGGCTACACCTTC
>TRBV3-1|NA|TRBJ2-1|NA
CASSQAWGPNNNEQFF
TGTGCCAGCAGCCAAGCTTGGGGGCCGAATAACAATGAGCAGTTCTTC
>TRBV5-1|few|TRBJ2-5|TRBD2
CASSGLAEETQYF
TGCGCCAGCAGCGGACTAGCGGAAGAGACCCAGTACTTC
>TRBV6-2/TRBV6-3|NA|TRBJ2-7|TRBD2
CASSRPGLAGYEQYF
TGTGCCAGCAGCCGACCGGGACTAGCTGGGTACGAGCAGTACTTC
>TRBV6-1|few|TRBJ2-2|TRBD2
CASNGLVAEGTGELFF
TGTGCCAGCAATGGACTAGTCGCCGAGGGCACCGGGGAGCTGTTTTTT
>TRBV11-2|few|TRBJ2-5|NA
CASSPWEDPQETQYF
TGTGCCAGCAGCCCCTGGGAGGACCCCCAAGAGACCCAGTACTTC
>TRBV7-2|few|TRBJ1-1|NA
CASSSNRAKVGGAFF
TGTGCCAGCAGCTCCAACAGGGCGAAGGTCGGAGGTGCTTTCTTT
>TRBV25-1|NA|TRBJ2-4|NA
CASSSSHGNIQYF
TGTGCCAGCAGTTCTAGCCACGGAAACATTCAGTACTTC
>TRBV7-2|few|TRBJ2-7|TRBD2
CASSPSSGRAGEQYF
TGTGCCAGCAGCCCCAGTAGCGGGAGGGCCGGCGAGCAGTACTTC
>TRBV11-2|NA|TRBJ1-1|NA
CASSLDWEREGDSTEAFF
TGTGCCAGCAGCTTAGATTGGGAAAGGGAGGGTGATAGCACTGAAGCTTTCTTT
>TRBV12-3/TRBV12-4|many|TRBJ2-7|NA
CASTSQTAAYEQYF
TGTGCCAGCACCAGCCAGACAGCAGCCTACGAGCAGTACTTC
>TRBV11-2|few|TRBJ2-1|NA
CASSDLATTYNEQFF
TGTGCCAGCAGCGACTTGGCGACAACCTACAATGAGCAGTTCTTC
>TRBV7-8|NA|TRBJ2-7|TRBD1
CASSSRDRLGEQYF
TGTGCCAGCAGCTCCCGGGACAGGCTAGGCGAGCAGTACTTC
>TRBV19|few|TRBJ2-4|NA
CASSTGDWNIQYF
TGTGCCAGTAGTACCGGGGACTGGAACATTCAGTACTTC
>TRBV3-1|NA|TRBJ2-7|NA
CASSQGVEQYF
TGTGCCAGCAGCCAAGGGGTCGAGCAGTACTTC
>TRBV12-3/TRBV12-4|many|TRBJ2-5|NA
CASSSSGTETQYF
TGTGCCAGCAGTTCATCAGGGACAGAGACCCAGTACTTC
>TRBV6-6|NA|TRBJ2-7|NA
CASRRNRDPGYEQYF
TGTGCCAGCAGACGAAACAGGGACCCGGGATACGAGCAGTACTTC
>TRBV30|NA|TRBJ2-7|NA
CAWSGLGSYEQYF
TGTGCCTGGAGTGGCCTAGGCTCCTACGAGCAGTACTTC
>TRBV29-1|few|TRBJ2-5|NA
CSSTDLQETQYF
TGCAGCTCGACGGACCTACAAGAGACCCAGTACTTC
>TRBV29-1|NA|TRBJ2-2|NA
CSVPDGTGELFF
TGCAGCGTACCGGACGGCACCGGGGAGCTGTTTTTT
>TRBV6-5|NA|TRBJ1-3|NA
CASSGGDGNTIYF
TGTGCCAGCTCGGGGGGTGATGGAAACACCATATATTTT
>TRBV29-1|NA|TRBJ2-1|NA
CSVEDAQSSYNEQFF
TGCAGCGTTGAAGATGCGCAGAGCTCCTACAATGAGCAGTTCTTC
>TRBV29-1|few|TRBJ1-1|NA
CSATGDTEAFF
TGCAGCGCAACAGGTGACACTGAAGCTTTCTTT
>TRBV11-2|few|TRBJ2-7|NA
CASSSGPAADRYF
TGTGCCAGCAGCTCAGGGCCGGCGGCTGATCGGTACTTC
>TRBV19|few|TRBJ1-2|NA
CASTPDSWAASGYTF
TGTGCCAGTACCCCCGACTCGTGGGCAGCAAGCGGCTACACCTTC
>TRBV5-1|NA|TRBJ1-5|TRBD1
CASSLDTGGGQPQHF
TGCGCCAGCAGCCTGGACACAGGGGGCGGCCAGCCCCAGCATTTT
>TRBV20-1|NA|TRBJ2-1|NA
CSARRTVPYNEQFF
TGCAGTGCTAGGAGGACAGTCCCCTACAATGAGCAGTTCTTC
>TRBV12-3/TRBV12-4|few|TRBJ2-1|NA
CASSLQGGPYNEQFF
TGTGCCAGCAGTTTACAGGGTGGTCCCTACAATGAGCAGTTCTTC
>TRBV29-1|NA|TRBJ2-2|NA
CSVGGDNTGELFF
TGCAGCGTTGGTGGCGACAACACCGGGGAGCTGTTTTTT
>TRBV5-1|many|TRBJ1-1|NA
CASSSGYTEAFF
TGCGCCAGCAGCTCAGGGTACACTGAAGCTTTCTTT
>TRBV20-1|few|TRBJ1-1|NA
CSASLGIEAFF
TGCAGTGCTAGCCTAGGAATTGAAGCTTTCTTT
>TRBV12-2|few|TRBJ1-2|NA
CASRLAQRGYTF
TGTGCAAGTCGCTTAGCTCAGCGTGGCTACACCTTC
>TRBV11-2|NA|TRBJ1-2|NA
CASSLNGTSNYGYTF
TGTGCCAGCAGCTTAAACGGGACTTCTAACTATGGCTACACCTTC
>TRBV10-3|few|TRBJ2-7|TRBD1
CAIGAGQGLGEQYF
TGTGCCATCGGGGCGGGACAGGGTCTAGGAGAGCAGTACTTC
>TRBV27|NA|TRBJ2-7|NA
CAIAKTASSYEQYF
TGTGCCATCGCGAAGACAGCGAGCTCCTACGAGCAGTACTTC
>TRBV4-1|few|TRBJ1-5|TRBD1
CASSQRDRSNQPQHF
TGCGCCAGCAGCCAACGGGACAGAAGTAATCAGCCCCAGCATTTT